The 5 T cell receptor beta chains below were found in one sample sequenced in a study of patients and donors after allogeneic stem cell transplantation (dated by TCRdb to the early 2020s). Library creation used RT-PCR. Sequencer: NextSeq 550. TCRdb reran the public reads through fastp at Q25 and MiXCR, keeping productive beta chains. Identical CDR3 proteins give one entry, which carries the most common genes and DNA. This sample holds over 400,000 distinct CDR3 sequences; approximately 16% were observed only once. Around 6.8% of the sample lies in the top ten. The sequencing sample was made of blood, either unsorted or a sorted T cell fraction (not recorded which). Source of these receptors: a human donor who was either an allogeneic HSCT recipient or a stem cell or donor lymphocyte infusion donor (not recorded which). It is not recorded whose cells these are; they may come from a transplant donor.

This clonotype was seen more than once but under ten times. The chain combines TRBV11-2 with TRBJ1-2, with 7 bases that match TRBD1. V lost 5 bases to trimming and J lost 8 bases; unmatched junction nucleotides: 11. The germline V gene has CDR1 SGHAT and CDR2 FQNNGV. CDR3 length: 14 amino acids. In nucleotides, the CDR3 is TGTGCCAGCAGCCCCGACAGGGCATTCCGGGGCTACACCTTC. Translated: CASSPDRAFRGYTF.

This clonotype was detected a few times. The V call is TRBV27, the J call TRBJ2-7; possible D gene TRBD2, 5 bases. V lost 6 bases to trimming and J lost 0 bases, with 21 bases between them. In germline, CDR1 is MNHEY, CDR2 SMNVEV (reference sequence). The CDR3 totals 17 residues. This CDR3 reads CASSPGEASWSSYEQYF. CDR3 DNA sequence: TGTGCCAGCAGCCCCGGTGAGGCTAGCTGGAGCTCCTACGAGCAGTACTTC.

This clonotype has ten or more counts. The V call is TRBV5-1, the J call TRBJ2-7, with TRBD2 matching 7 bases. Germline CDR1 reads SGHRS; CDR2 reads YFSETQ. This CDR3 comprises 14 residues. V shed 5 bases, J shed 4 bases, and the junction held 9 bases outside the gene matches. The CDR3 DNA sequence: TGCGCCAGCAGTCGGGAGGCGGCCGTATACGAGCAGTACTTC. Its translation is CASSREAAVYEQYF. The variable domain in full, with the rest retrieved from reference TRBV5-1 and TRBJ2-7, is KAGVTQTPRYLIKTRGQQVTLSCSPISGHRSVSWYQQTPGQGLQFLFEYFSETQRNKGNFPGRFSGRQFSNSRSEMNVSTLELGDSALYLCASSREAAVYEQYFGPGTRLTVT.

V gene TRBV6-2 or TRBV6-3 combines with J gene TRBJ1-5; a possible D gene is TRBD1 (5 bases). The CDR3 runs 17 residues. Germline CDR1 is MNHEY and CDR2 is SVGEGT. The germline V and J ends were trimmed by 0 bases and 8 bases, with 20 bases remaining between them. The CDR3 here is CASSYSSGRMWVEPQHF. CDR3 DNA sequence: TGTGCCAGCAGTTACTCGTCGGGACGGATGTGGGTTGAGCCCCAGCATTTT.

This clonotype has ten or more counts. The J gene is TRBJ1-1, the V gene TRBV12-3 or TRBV12-4, with D perhaps matching TRBD1 (5 bases). V lost 7 bases and J 10 bases, leaving 22 bases between the germline ends. The CDR3 loop spans 14 amino acids. The DNA for the CDR3 is TGTGCCAGCAAACCGGGACGGTCGACTCACGGAGCTTTCTTT. It codes for CASKPGRSTHGAFF.